The T cell receptor beta chain described here comes from a study of PD-L1 blockade in urothelial cancer. Looking at the study overall: Males with bladder-origin urothelial cancer made up about 90% of the 29 patients. Study-level results: Below-median pretreatment blood TCR clonality was associated with improved progression-free and overall survival.

CDR1 and CDR2 (germline): MDHEN, SYDVKM. The CDR3 has 15 residues. V gave up 7 bases and J gave up 1 base; unmatched junction bases: 6. Notes on this clone: Its antigen is unknown.

Libraries were prepared by immunoSEQ multiplex PCR; TCRdb keeps only in-frame clonotypes and omits some of them. Of 70,000 to 75,000 clones listed, 90% are singletons. Documented time point: pretreatment peripheral blood. Pretreatment sampling and on-treatment sampling together yielded between 1 and 8 samples for each patient. The chain carries TRBV28 and TRBJ2-2; 7 bases map to TRBD1. Sample: PBMCs, taken around atezolizumab (anti-PD-L1) treatment. This clonotype was sampled from a man aged 70-80 years with urothelial cancer. The chain's CDR3 is CASTDRVMNTGELFF. The CDR3 region has the DNA TGTGCCAGCACTGACAGGGTAATGAACACCGGGGAGCTGTTTTTT.